This is a list of T cell receptor beta chains from one sample in a study of blood T cell repertoires in COVID-19. Assay used: immunoSEQ multiplex PCR; TCRdb lists only in-frame clones, some missing. This sample has approximately 210,000 clones, with roughly 87% found just once. Sequencing input: peripheral blood. The receptors come from a man aged 40-50 years with active or convalescent COVID-19. Both conserved end residues are part of each CDR3.

>19|TRBJ2-6|TRBV10-2
CASSAADRGWVSGANVLTF
>15|TRBJ2-1|TRBV6-5
CASSYSRTGPGEQFF
>13|TRBJ1-2|TRBV28
CASRGGSFYGYTF
>14|TRBJ2-4|TRBV9
CASSPDGVKNIQYF
>16|TRBJ2-7|TRBV7-9
CASFPSGRAFPYEQYF
>14|TRBJ1-4|TRBV5-1
CASSLTATNEKLFF
>16|TRBJ2-1|TRBV4-1
CASSQSSTGHGQEQFF
>15|TRBJ2-2|TRBV18
CASSQSRENTGELFF
>15|TRBJ1-5|TRBV15
CATSRERGPNQPQHF
>13|TRBJ1-2|TRBV5-6
CASGTEPNYGYTF
>13|TRBJ2-7|TRBV11-2
CASIDAGSYEQYF
>17|TRBJ2-2|TRBV15
CATSRGPGGGNTGELFF
>14|TRBJ2-3|TRBV11-2
CASSLGGAGDTQYF
>16|TRBJ1-1|TRBV28
CASSLRLTLRGTEAFF
>16|TRBJ2-1|TRBV5-1
CASSLAGVGNSFEQFF
>16|TRBJ2-6|TRBV11-2
CASSPGTSSGANVLTF
>16|TRBJ2-7|TRBV4-1
CASSQDSSGISYEQYF
>13|TRBJ2-7|TRBV9
CASSHWGDDEQYF
>16|TRBJ2-3|TRBV11-3
CASSPTRGGSTDTQYF
>17|TRBJ2-6|TRBV7-9
CASSSWTGESGANVLTF
>14|TRBJ2-1|TRBV10-3
CATGTSGANNEQFF
>15|TRBJ2-3|TRBV18
CASSPAASAENLQYF
>18|TRBJ2-7|TRBV28
CASSLFSGFRTQAYEQYF
>13|TRBJ2-7|TRBV29-1
CSVEPLQGAGQYF
>14|TRBJ2-4|TRBV25-1
CASSVGTELNIQYF
>17|TRBJ2-2|TRBV5-1
CASYEDRGNLNTGELFF
>16|TRBJ2-1|TRBV7-6
CASSEGQGFGRSEQFF
>15|TRBJ1-3|TRBV5-1
CASSLDRGAGNTIYF
>12|TRBJ1-1|TRBV2
CASKQGHTEAFF
>13|TRBJ1-2|TRBV28
CASSQSIRRDYTF
>17|TRBJ2-7|TRBV27
CASSLGLAGGSTYEQYF
>17|TRBJ1-4|TRBV7-9
CASTRTGGAATNEKLFF
>19|TRBJ1-1|TRBV7-9
CASSLKGQGIVGGDTEAFF
>15|TRBJ2-7|TRBV7-9
CASSTAGYRPYEQYF
>15|TRBJ1-3|TRBV6-5
CASSTLGATGNTIYF
>14|TRBJ2-5|TRBV7-8
CASSTPTGRETQYF
>15|TRBJ1-5|TRBV15
CATSRGSRYNQPQHF
>13|TRBJ1-1|TRBV11-3
CASSLQGNTEAFF
>15|TRBJ1-2|TRBV7-9
CAIVGFDRSNYGYTF
>12|TRBJ1-1|TRBV18
CASSLDRAEAFF
>14|TRBJ1-1|TRBV18
CASSPGRVDTEAFF
>14|TRBJ2-1|TRBV2
CASSQKSEGYEQFF
>16|TRBJ1-2|TRBV3-1/TRBV3-2
CASSLRTGSSRDGYTF
>14|TRBJ2-5|TRBV27
CASSGIGGAETQYF
>15|TRBJ1-3|TRBV28
CASSLAGLSGNTIYF
>15|TRBJ2-7|TRBV6-6
CASSPRDRGSYEQYF
>15|TRBJ2-2|TRBV5-1
CASSLAAGYTGELFF
>16|TRBJ2-1|TRBV4-2
CASSQDTAGDYNEQFF
>16|TRBJ1-5|TRBV3-1/TRBV3-2
CASSQTDISSNQPQHF
>16|TRBJ2-1|TRBV4-1
CASSQKLRAGEDEQFF
>17|TRBJ1-1|TRBV5-8
CASSWPDQWRMNTEAFF
>15|TRBJ1-6|TRBV3-1/TRBV3-2
CASSQVLSYNSPLHF
>15|TRBJ1-4|TRBV7-9
CASSLEYRGNEELFF
>14|TRBJ2-7|TRBV6-6
CASSGSRSSYEQYF
>12|TRBJ1-4|TRBV18
CASSPTGGKLFF
>14|TRBJ1-3|TRBV7-9
CASRTDSSGNTIYF
>17|TRBJ2-1|TRBV27
CASSLGTSGSLSNEQFF
>15|TRBJ1-2|TRBV28
CASTPSGGGNYGYTF
>15|TRBJ1-1|TRBV4-1
CASSQLLAGNTEAFF
>15|TRBJ1-3|TRBV6-5
CATSPVIGVGNTIYF